This section outlines one T cell receptor (beta chain) sequence together with its context. Its cognate antigen is unknown. After removal of 5 bases from V and 4 bases from J, the junction contained 7 bases not matched to a gene. Germline-derived CDR1 and CDR2 are SGHTA and FQGNSA. The CDR3 extends over 14 amino acids. The data were obtained in a study of identifying expanded T cells in peripheral blood. The protocol was immunoSEQ multiplex PCR, while the TCRdb copy is restricted to in-frame clones and leaves out a portion. The repertoire includes approximately 58,000 clones, approximately 89% of them detected once, and roughly 3.5% sits in the top ten. Study-level points and caveats: Clone count variance between two-week samples rose with total template count.

Collection occurred without any documented infections or immune events in donors. The V call is TRBV7-2, the J call TRBJ1-2; 7 bases agree with TRBD1. The clonotype comes from a person aged 18 to 75 in good health. The sample comprised blood. Written as DNA, the CDR3 is TGTGCCAGCAGCATCGAACAGGGGAGCTATGGCTACACCTTC. Its translation is CASSIEQGSYGYTF.